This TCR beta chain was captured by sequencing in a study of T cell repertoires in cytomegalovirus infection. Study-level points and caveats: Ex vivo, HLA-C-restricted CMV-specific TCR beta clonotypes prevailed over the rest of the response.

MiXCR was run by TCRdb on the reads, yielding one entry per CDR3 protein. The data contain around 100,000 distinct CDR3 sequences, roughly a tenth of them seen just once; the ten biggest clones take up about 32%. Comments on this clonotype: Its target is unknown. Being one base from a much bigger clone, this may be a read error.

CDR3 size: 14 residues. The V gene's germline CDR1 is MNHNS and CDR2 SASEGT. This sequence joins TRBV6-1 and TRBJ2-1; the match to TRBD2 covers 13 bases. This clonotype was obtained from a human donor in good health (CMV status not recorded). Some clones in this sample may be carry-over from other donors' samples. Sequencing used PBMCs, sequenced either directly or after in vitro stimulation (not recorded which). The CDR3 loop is CASSGTSGINDQFF. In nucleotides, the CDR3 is TGTGCCAGCAGCGGGACTAGCGGGATCAATGATCAGTTCTTC.